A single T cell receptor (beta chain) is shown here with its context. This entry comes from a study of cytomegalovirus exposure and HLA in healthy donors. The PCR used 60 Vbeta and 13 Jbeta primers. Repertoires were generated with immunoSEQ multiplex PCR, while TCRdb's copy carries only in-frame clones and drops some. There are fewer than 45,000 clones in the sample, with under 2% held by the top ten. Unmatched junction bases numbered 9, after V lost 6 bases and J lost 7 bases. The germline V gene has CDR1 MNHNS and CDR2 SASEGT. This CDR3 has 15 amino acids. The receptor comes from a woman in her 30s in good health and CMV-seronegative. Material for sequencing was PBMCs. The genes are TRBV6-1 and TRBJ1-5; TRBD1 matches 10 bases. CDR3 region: CASRGTTGGAQPQHF. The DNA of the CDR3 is TGTGCCAGCAGGGGAACGACAGGGGGCGCACAGCCCCAGCATTTT.